Described below is a single TCR beta chain sequence and its context. The CDR3 spans 15 residues. CDR1 is KGHDR, CDR2 SFDVKD, per germline. V lost 12 bases to trimming and J lost 8 bases; unmatched junction nucleotides: 16. These data are taken from a study of blood T cell repertoires in COVID-19. Background on the study: Sites across the United States, Italy and Spain contributed samples from acute and convalescent COVID-19. PBMCs, B-cell-depleted T cells, or T cells were the source of the cDNA or gDNA that made up the material.

Per the authors' pipeline: The assay estimated nucleated cells by amplifying reference gene primers. The data were produced by immunoSEQ multiplex PCR, yet TCRdb's version contains in-frame clones alone and is incomplete. D and trimming come from the DNA, and the V and J calls and clone size come from that table. Of 200,000 to 250,000 clones in the sample, about 83% were seen once. The sequencing input was peripheral blood. This clonotype was sampled from a human donor in a cohort sampled during active COVID-19. The rearrangement links TRBV24-1 to TRBJ2-1; 9 bases are a match to TRBD1. The DNA for the CDR3 is TGTGCCGCCCCCACTCCGGGACAGGGTTTCCATGAGCAGTTCTTC. Translating gives CAAPTPGQGFHEQFF.